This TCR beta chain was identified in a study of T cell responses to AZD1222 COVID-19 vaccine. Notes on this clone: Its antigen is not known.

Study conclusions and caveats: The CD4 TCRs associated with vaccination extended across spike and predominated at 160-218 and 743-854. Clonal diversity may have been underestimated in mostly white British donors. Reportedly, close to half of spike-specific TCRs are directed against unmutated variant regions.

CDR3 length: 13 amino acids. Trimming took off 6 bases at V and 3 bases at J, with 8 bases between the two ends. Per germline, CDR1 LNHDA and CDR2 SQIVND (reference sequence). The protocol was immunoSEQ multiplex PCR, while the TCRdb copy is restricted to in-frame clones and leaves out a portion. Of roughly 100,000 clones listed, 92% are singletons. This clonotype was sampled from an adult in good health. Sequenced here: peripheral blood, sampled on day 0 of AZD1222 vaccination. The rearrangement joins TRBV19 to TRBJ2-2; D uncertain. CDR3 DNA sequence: TGTGCCAGTAGCCTTATGCACACCGGGGAGCTGTTTTTT. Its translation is CASSLMHTGELFF.